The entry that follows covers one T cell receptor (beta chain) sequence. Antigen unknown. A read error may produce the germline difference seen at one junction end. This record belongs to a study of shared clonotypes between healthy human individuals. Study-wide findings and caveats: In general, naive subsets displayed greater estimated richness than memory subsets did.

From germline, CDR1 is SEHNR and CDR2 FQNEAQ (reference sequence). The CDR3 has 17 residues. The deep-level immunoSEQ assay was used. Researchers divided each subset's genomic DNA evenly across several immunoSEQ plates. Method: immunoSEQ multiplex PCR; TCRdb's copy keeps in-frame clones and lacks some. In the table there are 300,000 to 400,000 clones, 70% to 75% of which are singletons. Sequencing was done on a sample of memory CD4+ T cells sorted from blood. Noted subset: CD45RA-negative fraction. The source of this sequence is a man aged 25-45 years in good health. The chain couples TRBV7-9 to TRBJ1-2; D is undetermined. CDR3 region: CASSPRVSVSPNCGYTF. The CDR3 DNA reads TGTGCCAGCAGCCCTCGGGTCTCAGTCTCACCTAACTGTGGCTACACCTTC.